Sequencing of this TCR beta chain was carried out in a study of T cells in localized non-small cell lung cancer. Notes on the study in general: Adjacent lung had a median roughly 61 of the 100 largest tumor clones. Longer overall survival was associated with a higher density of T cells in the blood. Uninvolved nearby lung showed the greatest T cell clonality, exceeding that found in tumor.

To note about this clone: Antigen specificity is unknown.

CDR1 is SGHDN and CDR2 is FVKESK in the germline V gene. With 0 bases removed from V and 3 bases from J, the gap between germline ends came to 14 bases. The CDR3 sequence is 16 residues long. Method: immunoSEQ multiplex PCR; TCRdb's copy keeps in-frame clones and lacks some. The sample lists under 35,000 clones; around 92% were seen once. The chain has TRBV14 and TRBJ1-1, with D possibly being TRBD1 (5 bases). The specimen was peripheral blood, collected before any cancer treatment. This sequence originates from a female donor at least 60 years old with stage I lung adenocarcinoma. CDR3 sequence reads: CASSQDLGAMDTEAFF. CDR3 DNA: TGTGCCAGCAGCCAAGATCTTGGGGCCATGGACACTGAAGCTTTCTTT.